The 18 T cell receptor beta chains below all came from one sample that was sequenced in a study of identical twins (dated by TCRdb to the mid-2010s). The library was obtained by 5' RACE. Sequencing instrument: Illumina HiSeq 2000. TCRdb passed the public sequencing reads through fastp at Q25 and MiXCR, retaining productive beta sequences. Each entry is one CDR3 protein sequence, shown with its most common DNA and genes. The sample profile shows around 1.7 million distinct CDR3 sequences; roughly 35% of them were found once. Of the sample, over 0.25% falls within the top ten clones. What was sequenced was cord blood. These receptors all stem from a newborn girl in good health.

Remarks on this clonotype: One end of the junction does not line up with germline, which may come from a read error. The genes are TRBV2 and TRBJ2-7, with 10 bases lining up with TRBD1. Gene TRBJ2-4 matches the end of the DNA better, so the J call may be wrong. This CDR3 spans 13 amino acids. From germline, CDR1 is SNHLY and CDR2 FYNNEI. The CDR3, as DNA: TGTACCAGCAGCGGGACAGGGGAAAACATTCAGTACTTC. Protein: CTSSGTGENIQYF.

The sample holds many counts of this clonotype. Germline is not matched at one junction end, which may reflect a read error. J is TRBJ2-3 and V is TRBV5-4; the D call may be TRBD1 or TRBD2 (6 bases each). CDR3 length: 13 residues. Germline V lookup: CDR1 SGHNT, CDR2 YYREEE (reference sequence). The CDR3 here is CASSLGGEDTQYF. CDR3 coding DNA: TGCGCCAGCAGCTTGGGGGGCGAGGATACGCAGTATTTT.

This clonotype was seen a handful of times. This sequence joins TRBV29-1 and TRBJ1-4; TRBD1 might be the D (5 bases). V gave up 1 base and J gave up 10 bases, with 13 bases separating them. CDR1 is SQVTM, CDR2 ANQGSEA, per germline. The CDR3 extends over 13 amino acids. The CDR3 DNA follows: TGCAGCGTTGAAGGGGGGGACGCAGGAAAACTGTTTTTT. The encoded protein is CSVEGGDAGKLFF.

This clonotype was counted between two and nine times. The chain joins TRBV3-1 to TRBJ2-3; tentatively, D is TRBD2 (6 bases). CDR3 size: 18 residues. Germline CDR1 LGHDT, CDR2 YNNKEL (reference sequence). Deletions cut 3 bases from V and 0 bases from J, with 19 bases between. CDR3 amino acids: CASSHTRYRTNSTDTQYF. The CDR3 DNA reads TGTGCCAGCAGCCATACACGTTACAGGACTAATAGCACAGATACGCAGTATTTT.

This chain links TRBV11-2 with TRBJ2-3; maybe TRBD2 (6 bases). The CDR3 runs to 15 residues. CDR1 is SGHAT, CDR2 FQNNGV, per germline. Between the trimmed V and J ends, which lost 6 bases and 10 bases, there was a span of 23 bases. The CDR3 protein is CASSRDWTRFRAQYF. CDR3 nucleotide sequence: TGTGCCAGCAGTCGGGACTGGACCAGGTTTCGGGCGCAGTATTTT.

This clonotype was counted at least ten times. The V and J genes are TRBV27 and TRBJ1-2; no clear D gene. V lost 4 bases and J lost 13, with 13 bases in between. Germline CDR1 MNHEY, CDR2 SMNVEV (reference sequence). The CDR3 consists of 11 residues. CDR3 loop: CASSSPGEGTF. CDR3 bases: TGTGCCAGCAGTTCCCCCGGTGAGGGCACCTTC.

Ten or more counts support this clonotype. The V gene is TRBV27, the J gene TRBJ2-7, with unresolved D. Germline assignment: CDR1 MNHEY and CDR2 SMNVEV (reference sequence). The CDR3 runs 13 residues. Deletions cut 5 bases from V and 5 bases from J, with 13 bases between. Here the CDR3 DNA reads TGTGCCAGCAGTGAACTTAGGCTCCACGAGCAGTACTTC. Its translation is CASSELRLHEQYF.

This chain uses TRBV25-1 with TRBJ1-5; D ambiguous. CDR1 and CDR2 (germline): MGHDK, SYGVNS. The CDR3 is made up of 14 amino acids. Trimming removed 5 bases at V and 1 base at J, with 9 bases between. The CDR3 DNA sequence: TGTGCCAGCAGTAGGCGTTGGAGCAATCAGCCCCAGCATTTT. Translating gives CASSRRWSNQPQHF.

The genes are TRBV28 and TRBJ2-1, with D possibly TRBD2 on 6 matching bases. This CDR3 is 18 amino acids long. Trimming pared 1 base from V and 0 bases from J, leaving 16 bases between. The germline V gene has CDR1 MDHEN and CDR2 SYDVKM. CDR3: CASSLSQEGRPSYNEQFF. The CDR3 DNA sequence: TGTGCCAGCAGTTTATCCCAGGAGGGGCGGCCCTCCTACAATGAGCAGTTCTTC.

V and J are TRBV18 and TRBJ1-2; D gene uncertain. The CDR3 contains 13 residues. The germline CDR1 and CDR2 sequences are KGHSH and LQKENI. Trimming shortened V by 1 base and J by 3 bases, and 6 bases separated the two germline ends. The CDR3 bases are TGTGCCAGCTCACCACTTAGCGACTATGGCTACACCTTC. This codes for CASSPLSDYGYTF.

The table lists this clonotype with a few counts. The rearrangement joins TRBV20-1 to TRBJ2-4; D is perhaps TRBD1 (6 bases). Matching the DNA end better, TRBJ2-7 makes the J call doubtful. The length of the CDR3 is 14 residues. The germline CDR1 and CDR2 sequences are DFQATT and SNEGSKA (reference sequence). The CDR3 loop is CSAPRDIVAYEQYF. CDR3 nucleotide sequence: TGCAGTGCTCCCCGGGACATAGTGGCCTACGAGCAGTACTTC.

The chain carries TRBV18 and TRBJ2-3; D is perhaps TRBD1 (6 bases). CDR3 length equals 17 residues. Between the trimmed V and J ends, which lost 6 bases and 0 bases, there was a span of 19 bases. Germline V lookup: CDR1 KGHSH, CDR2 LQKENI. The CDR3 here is CASSLQGSLSSTDTQYF. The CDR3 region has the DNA TGTGCCAGCTCCCTCCAGGGGAGCCTATCTAGCACAGATACGCAGTATTTT.

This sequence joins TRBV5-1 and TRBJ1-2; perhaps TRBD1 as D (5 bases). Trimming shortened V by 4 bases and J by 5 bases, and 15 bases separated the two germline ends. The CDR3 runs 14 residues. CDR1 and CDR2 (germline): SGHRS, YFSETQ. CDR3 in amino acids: CASSEWDVLYGYTF. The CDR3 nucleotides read TGCGCCAGCAGCGAATGGGACGTCCTGTATGGCTACACCTTC.

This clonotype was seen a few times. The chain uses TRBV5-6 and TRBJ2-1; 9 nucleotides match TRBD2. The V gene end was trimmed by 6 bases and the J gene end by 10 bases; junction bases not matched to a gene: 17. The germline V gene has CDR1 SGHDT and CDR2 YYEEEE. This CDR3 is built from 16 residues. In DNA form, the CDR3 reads TGTGCCAGCACCATTCGTTCGGCGGGACTAGCATGCGAGCAGTTCTTC. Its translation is CASTIRSAGLACEQFF.

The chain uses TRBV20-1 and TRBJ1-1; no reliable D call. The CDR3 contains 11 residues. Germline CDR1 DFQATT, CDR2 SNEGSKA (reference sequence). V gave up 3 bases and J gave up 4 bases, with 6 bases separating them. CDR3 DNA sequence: TGCAGTGCTAGCCCCTTCACTGAAGCTTTCTTT. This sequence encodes CSASPFTEAFF.

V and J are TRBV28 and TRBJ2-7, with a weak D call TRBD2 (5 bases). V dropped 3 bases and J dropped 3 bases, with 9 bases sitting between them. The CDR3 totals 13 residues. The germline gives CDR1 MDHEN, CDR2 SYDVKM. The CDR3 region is CASSLASNYEQYF. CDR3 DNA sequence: TGTGCCAGCAGTTTGGCTAGCAACTACGAGCAGTACTTC. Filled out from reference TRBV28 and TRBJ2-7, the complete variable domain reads DVKVTQSSRYLVKRTGEKVFLECVQDMDHENMFWYRQDPGLGLRLIYFSYDVKMKEKGDIPEGYSVSREKKERFSLILESASTNQTSMYLCASSLASNYEQYFGPGTRLTVT.

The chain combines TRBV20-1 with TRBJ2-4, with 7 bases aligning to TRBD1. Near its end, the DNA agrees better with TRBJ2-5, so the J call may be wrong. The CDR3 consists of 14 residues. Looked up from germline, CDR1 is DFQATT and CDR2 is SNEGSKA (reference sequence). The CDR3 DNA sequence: TGCAGTGCTAGAGATCTCCGGGACAGAGAGACCCAGTACTTC. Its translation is CSARDLRDRETQYF.

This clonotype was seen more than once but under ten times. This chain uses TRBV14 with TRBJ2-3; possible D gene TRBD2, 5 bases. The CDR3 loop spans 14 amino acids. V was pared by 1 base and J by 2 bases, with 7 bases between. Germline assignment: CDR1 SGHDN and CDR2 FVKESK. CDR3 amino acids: CASSQGGYTDTQYF. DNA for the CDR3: TGTGCCAGCAGCCAAGGCGGGTACACAGATACGCAGTATTTT.